This T cell receptor (beta chain) was documented in a study of beta chain features in type 1 diabetes. Overall study results and limits: Type 1 diabetes patients had VDJ junctions that carried fewer insertions and more deletions. Among all four CD4+ subsets, Type 1 diabetes patients had TCRB CDR3s that were moderately but significantly shorter.

Reverse transcription of all isolated RNA meant that expressed TCRB transcripts were sequenced. The data were produced by immunoSEQ multiplex PCR, yet TCRdb's version contains in-frame clones alone and is incomplete. The sample yields about 59,000 clones, over 50% seen once. With regard to this clone: The antigen remains unidentified.

In germline, CDR1 is LNHDA, CDR2 SQIVND (reference sequence). Trimming cost V 5 bases and J 7 bases, with 9 bases left between them. The CDR3 loop spans 13 amino acids. This TCR was recovered from a woman aged 18-29 years in good health. The chain combines TRBV19 with TRBJ1-6; maybe TRBD1 (6 bases). The sample comprised Tregs from blood. The CDR3, as DNA: TGTGCCAGTAGTGTGCAGGGGAATTCACCCCTCCACTTT. It translates to CASSVQGNSPLHF.